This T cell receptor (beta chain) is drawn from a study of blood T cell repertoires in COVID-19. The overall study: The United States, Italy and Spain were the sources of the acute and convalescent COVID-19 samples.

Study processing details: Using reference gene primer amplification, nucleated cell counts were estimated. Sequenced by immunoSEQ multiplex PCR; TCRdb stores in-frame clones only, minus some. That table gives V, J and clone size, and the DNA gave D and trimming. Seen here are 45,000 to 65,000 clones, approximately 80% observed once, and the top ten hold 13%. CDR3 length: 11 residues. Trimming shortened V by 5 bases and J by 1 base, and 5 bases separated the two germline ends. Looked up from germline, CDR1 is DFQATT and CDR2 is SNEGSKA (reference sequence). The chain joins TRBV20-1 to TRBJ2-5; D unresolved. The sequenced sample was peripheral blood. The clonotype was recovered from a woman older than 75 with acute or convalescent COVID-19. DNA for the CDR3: TGCAGTGCTCCATCCCAAGAGACCCAGTACTTC. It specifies CSAPSQETQYF.